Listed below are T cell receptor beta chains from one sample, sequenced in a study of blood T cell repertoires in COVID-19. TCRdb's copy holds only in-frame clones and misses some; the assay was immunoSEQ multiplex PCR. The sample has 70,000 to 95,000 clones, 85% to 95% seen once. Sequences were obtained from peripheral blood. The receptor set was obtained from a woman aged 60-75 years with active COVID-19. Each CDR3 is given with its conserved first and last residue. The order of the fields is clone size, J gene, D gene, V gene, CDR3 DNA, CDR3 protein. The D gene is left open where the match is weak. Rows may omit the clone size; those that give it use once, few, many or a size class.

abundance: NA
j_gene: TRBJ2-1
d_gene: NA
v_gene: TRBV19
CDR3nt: TGTGCCAGTAGTATGCCTCGGACTAGGGGGGACAATGAGCAGTTCTTC
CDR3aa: CASSMPRTRGDNEQFF

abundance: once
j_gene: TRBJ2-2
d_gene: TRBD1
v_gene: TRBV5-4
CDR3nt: TGTGCCAGCAGCCCGAGGGGACAGGGAGTTGGCGGGGAGCTGTTTTTT
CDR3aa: CASSPRGQGVGGELFF

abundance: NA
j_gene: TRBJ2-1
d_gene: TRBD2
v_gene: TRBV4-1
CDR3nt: TGCGCCAGCAGTGATAGCGGGAGGGCCTGGAATGAGCAGTTCTTC
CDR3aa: CASSDSGRAWNEQFF

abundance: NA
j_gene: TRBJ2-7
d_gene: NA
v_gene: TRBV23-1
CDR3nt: TGCGCCAGCAGTCAATCGACCAGGGTACCCTACGAGCAGTACTTC
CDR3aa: CASSQSTRVPYEQYF

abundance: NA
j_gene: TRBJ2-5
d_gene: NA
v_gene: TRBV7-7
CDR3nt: TGTGCCAGCAGCCCAAACAGCCAAGAGACCCAGTACTTC
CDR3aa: CASSPNSQETQYF

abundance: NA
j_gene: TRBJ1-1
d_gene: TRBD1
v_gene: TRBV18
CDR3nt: TGTGCCAGCTCACCTATTGACAGGGGTACTGAAGCTTTCTTT
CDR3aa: CASSPIDRGTEAFF

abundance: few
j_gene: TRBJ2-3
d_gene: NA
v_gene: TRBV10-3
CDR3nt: TGTGCCATCAGTGAGTCTCCTAGCGAAACAGATACGCAGTATTTT
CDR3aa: CAISESPSETDTQYF

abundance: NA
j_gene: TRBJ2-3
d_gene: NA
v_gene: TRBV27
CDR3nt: TGTGCCAGCAGCATAGCCGGAAGCACAGATACGCAGTATTTT
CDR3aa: CASSIAGSTDTQYF

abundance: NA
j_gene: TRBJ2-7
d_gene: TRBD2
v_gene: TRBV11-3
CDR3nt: TGTGCCAGCAGCTTAGCCCTCGGACTAGGTAGCTACGAGCAGTACTTC
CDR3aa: CASSLALGLGSYEQYF

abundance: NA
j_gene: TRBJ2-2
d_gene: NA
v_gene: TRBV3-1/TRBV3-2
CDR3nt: TGTGCCAGCAGCCAAGGAACGGGGTGGAACACCGGGGAGCTGTTTTTT
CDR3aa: CASSQGTGWNTGELFF

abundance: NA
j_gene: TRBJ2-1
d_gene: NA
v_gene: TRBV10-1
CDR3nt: TGCGCCAGCAGTAGGGGGGGCTCCTACAATGAGCAGTTCTTC
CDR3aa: CASSRGGSYNEQFF

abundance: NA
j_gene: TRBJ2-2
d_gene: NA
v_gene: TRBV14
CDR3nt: TGTGCCAGCAGCCCCCGACAGAACACCGGGGAGCTGTTTTTT
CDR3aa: CASSPRQNTGELFF

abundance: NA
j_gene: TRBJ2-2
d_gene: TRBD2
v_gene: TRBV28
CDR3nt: TGTGCCAGCAAATGGGGAGGGGAAAACACCGGGGAGCTGTTTTTT
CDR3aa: CASKWGGENTGELFF

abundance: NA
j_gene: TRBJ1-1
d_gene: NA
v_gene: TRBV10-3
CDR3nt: TGTGCCATCAGTGAGTCTGAGGGGGACACTGAAGCTTTCTTT
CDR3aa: CAISESEGDTEAFF

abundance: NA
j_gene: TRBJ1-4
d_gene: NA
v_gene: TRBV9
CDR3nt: TGTGCCCCCGAGGGCAGGGGAAACGAAAAACTGTTTTTT
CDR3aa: CAPEGRGNEKLFF

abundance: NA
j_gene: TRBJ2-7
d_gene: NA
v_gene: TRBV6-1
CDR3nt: TGTGCCAGCAGTGAAACGATGGGCCAGAGCTCCTACGAGCAGTACTTC
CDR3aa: CASSETMGQSSYEQYF

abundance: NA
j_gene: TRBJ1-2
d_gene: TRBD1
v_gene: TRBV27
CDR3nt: TGTGCCAGCAGTTTATCGGGGACAGGGATCCCTAACTATGGCTACACCTTC
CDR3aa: CASSLSGTGIPNYGYTF

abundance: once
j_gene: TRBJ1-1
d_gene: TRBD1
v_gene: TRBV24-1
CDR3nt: TGTGCCACCCAATCACAGGGGGTGTCTGAAGCTTTCTTT
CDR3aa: CATQSQGVSEAFF

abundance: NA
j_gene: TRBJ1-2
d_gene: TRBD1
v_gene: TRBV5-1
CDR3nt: TGCGCCAGCAGCTTACAGGGGGACAGCGGCGGCTACACCTTC
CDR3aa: CASSLQGDSGGYTF

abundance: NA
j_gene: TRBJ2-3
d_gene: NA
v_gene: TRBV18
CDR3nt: TGTGCCAGCTCACCATCCTGGGGGACACCGAGCACAGATACGCAGTATTTT
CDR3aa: CASSPSWGTPSTDTQYF

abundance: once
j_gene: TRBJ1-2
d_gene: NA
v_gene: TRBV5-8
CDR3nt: TGTGCCAGCAGCGGACGGGTCGCGGGACGGATTAACTATGGCTACACCTTC
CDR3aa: CASSGRVAGRINYGYTF

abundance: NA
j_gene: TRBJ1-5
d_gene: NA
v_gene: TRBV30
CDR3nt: TGTGCCTGGAGTGTACAGGTCAATCAGCCCCAGCATTTT
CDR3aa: CAWSVQVNQPQHF

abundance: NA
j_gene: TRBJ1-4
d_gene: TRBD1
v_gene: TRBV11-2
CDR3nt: TGTGCCAGCAGCTTAGGGGGACAGAATGAAAAACTGTTTTTT
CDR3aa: CASSLGGQNEKLFF

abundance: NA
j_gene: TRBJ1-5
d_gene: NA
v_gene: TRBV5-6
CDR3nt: TGTGCCAGCAGCTTGGGCAGAGGTCTGAATCAGCCCCAGCATTTT
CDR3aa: CASSLGRGLNQPQHF

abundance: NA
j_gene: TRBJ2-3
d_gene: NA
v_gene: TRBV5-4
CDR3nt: TGTGCCAGCAGCTTCAGACAGCTTTCTAGCACAGATACGCAGTATTTT
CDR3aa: CASSFRQLSSTDTQYF

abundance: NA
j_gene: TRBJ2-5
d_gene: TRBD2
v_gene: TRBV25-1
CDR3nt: TGTGCCAGCAGTGAAGGGCGACTAGCGGGAGGTCGGGAGACCCAGTACTTC
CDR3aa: CASSEGRLAGGRETQYF

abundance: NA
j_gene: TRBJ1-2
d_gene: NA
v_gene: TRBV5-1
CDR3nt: TGCGCCAGCAGCTCCCACAGGGCGAATATTCATGGCTACACCTTC
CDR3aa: CASSSHRANIHGYTF

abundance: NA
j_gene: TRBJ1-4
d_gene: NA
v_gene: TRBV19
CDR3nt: TGTGCCAGTACCACAAGGGGCAAAATCCCCCCTCGGCATGAAAAACTGTTTTTT
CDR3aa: CASTTRGKIPPRHEKLFF

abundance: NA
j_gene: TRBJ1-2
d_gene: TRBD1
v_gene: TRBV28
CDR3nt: TGTGCCAGCAGTCCCGCTGGACAGGGGGCTGGCGGCTACACCTTC
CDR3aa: CASSPAGQGAGGYTF

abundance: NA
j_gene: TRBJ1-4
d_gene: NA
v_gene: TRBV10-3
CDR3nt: TGTGCCACCGGAGCGGGGCGGCAGAATGAAAAACTGTTTTTT
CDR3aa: CATGAGRQNEKLFF

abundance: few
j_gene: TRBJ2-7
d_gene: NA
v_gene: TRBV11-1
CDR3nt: TGTGCCAGCAGCTTAGGACGGGAGTACCACGAGCAGTACTTC
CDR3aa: CASSLGREYHEQYF

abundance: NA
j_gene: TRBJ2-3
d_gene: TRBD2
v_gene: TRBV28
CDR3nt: TGTGCCAGCAGTCCAGGAGGGGCGGGAGGACGCACAGATACGCAGTATTTT
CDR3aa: CASSPGGAGGRTDTQYF

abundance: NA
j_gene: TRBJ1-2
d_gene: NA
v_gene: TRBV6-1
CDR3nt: TGTGCCAGCAGTGAAGAATTACGAGGCCGAAGCTACACCTTC
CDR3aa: CASSEELRGRSYTF

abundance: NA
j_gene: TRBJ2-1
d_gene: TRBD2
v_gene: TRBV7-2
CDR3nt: TGTGCCAGCAGCTTAGGACTAGCGGACTACAATGAGCAGTTCTTC
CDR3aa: CASSLGLADYNEQFF

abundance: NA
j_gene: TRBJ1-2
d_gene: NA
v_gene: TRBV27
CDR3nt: TGTGCCAGCAGTTTACGGGGGTCGGACTATGGCTACACCTTC
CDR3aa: CASSLRGSDYGYTF

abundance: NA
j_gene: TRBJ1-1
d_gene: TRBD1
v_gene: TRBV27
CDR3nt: TGTGCCAGCATTAACAGGGGGATGAACACTGAAGCTTTCTTT
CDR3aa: CASINRGMNTEAFF

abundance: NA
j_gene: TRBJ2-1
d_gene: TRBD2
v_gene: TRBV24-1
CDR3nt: TGTGCCACCAGTGACCGAGGGACTAGCCTCGAGCAGTTCTTC
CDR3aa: CATSDRGTSLEQFF